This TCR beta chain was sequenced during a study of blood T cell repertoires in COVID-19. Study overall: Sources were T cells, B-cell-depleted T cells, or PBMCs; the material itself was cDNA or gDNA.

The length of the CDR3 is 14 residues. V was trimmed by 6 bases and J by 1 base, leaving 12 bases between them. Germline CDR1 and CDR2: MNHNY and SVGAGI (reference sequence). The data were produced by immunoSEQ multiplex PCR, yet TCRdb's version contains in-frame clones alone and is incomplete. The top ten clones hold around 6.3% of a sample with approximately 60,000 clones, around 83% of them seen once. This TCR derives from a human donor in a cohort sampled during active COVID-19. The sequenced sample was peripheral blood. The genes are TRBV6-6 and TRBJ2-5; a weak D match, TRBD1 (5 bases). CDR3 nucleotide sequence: TGTGCCAGCAGCAGGCAGGGATTCCAAGAGACCCAGTACTTC. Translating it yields CASSRQGFQETQYF.